The 8 T cell receptor beta chains listed next were all sequenced from one sample in a study of response to subunit inactivated influenza vaccine. TCRdb analysed the RT-PCR reads with MiXCR anew, one entry per CDR3 protein. Of 500,000 to 600,000 distinct CDR3 sequences listed, 7.5% to 8.5% were seen once; the top ten hold 10% to 15%. Sequencing was performed on PBMCs from blood, taken about 23 months after vaccination. These receptors came from a man aged 50 to 69 who received an inactivated influenza vaccine.

This clonotype has more than one count but fewer than ten. The chain is built from TRBV11-2 and TRBJ2-6, with TRBD1 matching over 9 bases. CDR3 size: 18 residues. CDR1 is SGHAT and CDR2 is FQNNGV in the germline V gene. The V segment lost 5 bases and the J segment 0 bases; nucleotides outside the gene matches: 8. CDR3 sequence reads: CASSPTTGGSSGANVLTF. CDR3 DNA: TGTGCCAGCAGCCCTACGACAGGGGGTTCCTCTGGGGCCAACGTCCTGACTTTC.

The sample holds many counts of this clonotype. The V and J genes are TRBV5-1 and TRBJ2-7, with 12 bases aligning to TRBD2. V was pared by 4 bases and J by 6 bases, with 5 bases of the junction left unmatched. The CDR3 has 14 amino acids. The V gene's germline CDR1 is SGHRS and CDR2 YFSETQ. CDR3 sequence (DNA): TGCGCCAGCAGCCTAGCGGGAGGGGAATCCGAGCAGTACTTC. This encodes CASSLAGGESEQYF.

V usage is TRBV5-1 and J usage is TRBJ2-3; no reliable D call. This CDR3 comprises 12 residues. Trimming removed 4 bases at V and 5 bases at J, with 8 bases between. Germline V gene sequence: CDR1 SGHRS, CDR2 YFSETQ. CDR3 nucleotide sequence: TGCGCCAGCAGCCGAGGAGTAGATACGCAGTATTTT. It encodes CASSRGVDTQYF.

The J gene is TRBJ2-1, the V gene TRBV20-1, with D perhaps TRBD2 (6 bases). The CDR3 loop spans 16 amino acids. Between the trimmed V and J ends, which lost 1 base and 4 bases, there was a span of 17 bases. CDR1 is DFQATT, CDR2 SNEGSKA, per germline (reference sequence). The CDR3 nucleotides are TGCAGTGCTAGAGTTTTGTTAGCGGAAGATTACAATGAGCAGTTCTTC. Translated, it gives CSARVLLAEDYNEQFF.

This clonotype has more than one count but fewer than ten. The chain recombines TRBV30 with TRBJ1-2, with D tentatively TRBD1 (5 bases). The V end was cut by 2 bases, the J end by 7 bases, with 11 bases between. CDR1 is GTSNPN, CDR2 SVGIG, per germline (reference sequence). The CDR3 sequence is 12 residues long. CDR3: CAWSPRGSGYTF. In DNA form, the CDR3 reads TGTGCCTGGAGTCCGCGGGGCTCTGGCTACACCTTC. The entire variable domain, with the rest obtained from reference TRBV30 and TRBJ1-2, is as follows: SQTIHQWPATLVQPVGSPLSLECTVEGTSNPNLYWYRQAAGRGLQLLFYSVGIGQISSEVPQNLSASRPQDRQFILSSKKLLLSDSGFYLCAWSPRGSGYTFGSGTRLTVV.

This clonotype was seen many times. The CDR3 protein is CAISIEPQVLTF. The CDR3 nucleotides read TGTGCCATCAGTATTGAGCCGCAAGTCCTGACTTTC. The chain carries TRBV10-3 and TRBJ2-6; the D is unclear. Germline V gene data show CDR1 as ENHRY and CDR2 as SYGVKD. The germline V and J ends were trimmed by 5 bases and 13 bases, with 12 bases remaining between them. CDR3 length: 12 residues.

The chain carries TRBV5-1 and TRBJ2-2; 13 nucleotides match TRBD2. This CDR3 spans 16 amino acids. In germline, CDR1 is SGHRS, CDR2 YFSETQ. The J segment lost 4 bases and the V segment lost 2 bases, leaving 2 bases of the junction unmatched. CDR3 nucleotides: TGCGCCAGCAGCTTAGGGACTAGCGGGATCACCGGGGAGCTGTTTTTT. The encoded protein is CASSLGTSGITGELFF.

This clonotype was observed at least ten times. The chain carries TRBV7-2 and TRBJ1-2; 7 bases align to TRBD1. This CDR3 has 16 residues. The trim removed 5 bases at V and 1 base at J, leaving 10 bases unmatched. From germline, CDR1 is SGHTA and CDR2 FQGNSA. The CDR3 DNA reads TGTGCCAGCAGCAGTTATCCGGGACAGCTTAACTATGGCTACACCTTC. Translating it yields CASSSYPGQLNYGYTF.